Listed below are T cell receptor beta chains from one sample, sequenced in a study of T cells expressing NK-cell markers. TCRdb reanalyzed the 5' RACE reads, giving one entry per CDR3 protein sequence and no DNA. This specimen shows 25,000 to 35,000 distinct CDR3 sequences; the ten leading clones hold around 60%. The specimen sequenced was blood T cells: a sorted CD56 or NKG2C T cell subset, CD4+ or CD8+ T cells, or bulk PBMC T cells (not recorded which). The source is a woman between 18 and 75 years old in good health. Each CDR3 is given with its conserved first and last residue. The order of the fields is V gene, J gene, CDR3 protein.

>TRBV5-1|TRBJ1-2
CASSPQGRTRTNYGYTF
>TRBV6-2/TRBV6-3|TRBJ1-1
CASRPQGVNTEAFF
>TRBV27|TRBJ1-6
CASSLNRGNSPLHF
>TRBV12-3/TRBV12-4|TRBJ2-1
CASSFSSGKNEQFF
>TRBV4-1|TRBJ1-5
CASSQEAGATDQPQHF
>TRBV12-3/TRBV12-4|TRBJ1-2
CASSLALGTGGVGGYTF
>TRBV7-9|TRBJ2-5
CASSSRQGQETQYF
>TRBV12-3/TRBV12-4|TRBJ2-3
CASSLVPFTDTQYF
>TRBV4-1|TRBJ2-7
CASSQALEGYEQYF
>TRBV9|TRBJ2-1
CASSVAISEDEQFF
>TRBV7-9|TRBJ1-2
CASSFPGYGYTF
>TRBV25-1|TRBJ2-5
CASKRAGESETQYF
>TRBV2|TRBJ1-3
CATAGQDSGNTIYF
>TRBV14|TRBJ2-7
CASSRRSYEQYF
>TRBV12-3/TRBV12-4|TRBJ2-7
CASSFTYRGSYEQYF
>TRBV7-9|TRBJ2-7
CASSSSGGEQYF